Presented here are 7 T cell receptor beta chains from one specimen sequenced in a study of shared clonotypes between healthy human individuals. The repertoire was sequenced with immunoSEQ multiplex PCR; TCRdb's copy has only in-frame clones and lacks some. Among some 980,000 clones listed, around three quarters were seen once. Sample: memory CD4+ T cells sorted from blood. As for subset: CD45RA-negative fraction. The receptors originated from a man aged 18-30 years in good health.

The chain has TRBV5-1 and TRBJ2-3, with TRBD2 matching 10 bases. The CDR3 runs 15 residues. The junction had 11 bases not matched to a gene; V was cut back by 6 bases and J by 7 bases. CDR1 and CDR2 (germline): SGHRS, YFSETQ. CDR3 nucleotides: TGCGCCAGCAATGGTGGAACTAGCGGGATCCATACGCAGTATTTT. It translates to CASNGGTSGIHTQYF.

Regarding this clone: Since a much larger clone is just one base distant, this may be a read error. This chain joins TRBV7-2 and TRBJ1-2, with 10 bases fitting TRBD1. The germline V gene has CDR1 SGHTA and CDR2 FQGNSA. The CDR3 spans 13 residues. V gave up 5 bases and J gave up 4 bases; unmatched junction bases: 1. CDR3 protein: CASSRDRGYGYTF. DNA for the CDR3: TGTGCCAGCAGCCGGGACAGGGGCTATGGCTACACCTTC.

This chain uses TRBV19 with TRBJ2-5; no clear D gene. The V end was cut by 5 bases, the J end by 3 bases, with 10 bases between. The CDR3 consists of 13 residues. Germline V lookup: CDR1 LNHDA, CDR2 SQIVND (reference sequence). The CDR3 sequence is CASSFTVKETQYF. CDR3 bases: TGTGCCAGTAGTTTCACAGTGAAAGAGACCCAGTACTTC. Together with reference TRBV19 and TRBJ2-5, the CDR3 gives the full variable domain: DGGITQSPKYLFRKEGQNVTLSCEQNLNHDAMYWYRQDPGQGLRLIYYSQIVNDFQKGDIAEGYSVSREKKESFPLTVTSAQKNPTAFYLCASSFTVKETQYFGPGTRLLVL.

In this sample, this clone turned up once. The chain uses TRBV5-1 and TRBJ1-6; D gene ambiguous. Germline CDR1 SGHRS, CDR2 YFSETQ. V was clipped by 4 bases and J by 10 bases, with 15 bases between them. The CDR3 has 14 residues. CDR3 nucleotides: TGCGCCAGCAGCACGGCGGAGGGCTGGTCACCCCTCCACTTT. Its protein is CASSTAEGWSPLHF.

The chain uses TRBV7-6 and TRBJ2-5; D remains ambiguous. V was cut by 4 bases and J by 4 bases, with 7 bases left in between. The CDR3 totals 12 residues. The V gene's germline CDR1 is SGHVS and CDR2 FNYEAQ. This CDR3 reads CASSWAGETQYF. The CDR3 DNA sequence: TGTGCCAGCAGCTGGGCCGGAGAGACCCAGTACTTC.

There are many counts of this clone. The V gene is TRBV29-1, the J gene TRBJ2-3, with 11 bases fitting TRBD2. Germline CDR1 SQVTM, CDR2 ANQGSEA. This CDR3 region has 14 residues. V was clipped by 7 bases and J by 1 base; unmatched bases: 4. CDR3 amino acids: CSARTSGRTDTQYF. The CDR3 coding sequence is TGCAGCGCCCGGACTAGCGGGCGCACAGATACGCAGTATTTT.

The chain is built from TRBV7-9 and TRBJ1-4, with D possibly TRBD1 on 6 matching bases. Deletions cut 1 base from V and 8 bases from J, with 11 bases between. This CDR3 region has 14 residues. The germline gives CDR1 SEHNR, CDR2 FQNEAQ (reference sequence). This chain's CDR3 is CASSLDLRGEKLFF. DNA of the CDR3: TGTGCCAGCAGCTTAGATCTCAGGGGCGAAAAACTGTTTTTT.